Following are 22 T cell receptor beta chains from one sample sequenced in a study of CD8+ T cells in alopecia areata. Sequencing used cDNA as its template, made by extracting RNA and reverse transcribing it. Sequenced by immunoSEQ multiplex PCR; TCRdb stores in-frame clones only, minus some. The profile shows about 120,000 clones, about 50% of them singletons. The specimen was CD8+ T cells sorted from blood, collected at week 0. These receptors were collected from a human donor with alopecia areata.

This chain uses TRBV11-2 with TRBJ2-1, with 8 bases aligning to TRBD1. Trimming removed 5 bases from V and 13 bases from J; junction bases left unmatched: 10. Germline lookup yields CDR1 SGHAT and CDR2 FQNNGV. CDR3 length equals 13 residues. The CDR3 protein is CASSPQDRDVQFF. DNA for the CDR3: TGTGCCAGCAGCCCCCAGGACAGGGATGTTCAGTTCTTC.

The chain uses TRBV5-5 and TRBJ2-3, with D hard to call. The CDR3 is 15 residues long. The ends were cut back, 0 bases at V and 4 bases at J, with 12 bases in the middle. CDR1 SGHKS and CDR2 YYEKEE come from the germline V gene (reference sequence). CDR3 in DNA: TGTGCCAGCAGCTTGGCCCCCCCCAAGGCAGATACGCAGTATTTT. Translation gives CASSLAPPKADTQYF.

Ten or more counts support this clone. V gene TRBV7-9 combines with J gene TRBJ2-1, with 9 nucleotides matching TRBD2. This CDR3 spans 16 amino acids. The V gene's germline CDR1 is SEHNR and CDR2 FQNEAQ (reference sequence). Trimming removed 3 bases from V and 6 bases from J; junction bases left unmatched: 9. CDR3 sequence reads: CASSFGSGGLVNEQFF. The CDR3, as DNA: TGTGCCAGCAGCTTTGGCAGCGGGGGGCTAGTCAATGAGCAGTTCTTC.

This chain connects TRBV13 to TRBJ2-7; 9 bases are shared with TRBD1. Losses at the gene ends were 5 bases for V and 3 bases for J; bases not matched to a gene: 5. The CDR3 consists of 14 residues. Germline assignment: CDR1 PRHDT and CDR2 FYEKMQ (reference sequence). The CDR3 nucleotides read TGTGCCAGCAGCCTCCGGGACAGGGACTACGAGCAGTACTTC. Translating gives CASSLRDRDYEQYF.

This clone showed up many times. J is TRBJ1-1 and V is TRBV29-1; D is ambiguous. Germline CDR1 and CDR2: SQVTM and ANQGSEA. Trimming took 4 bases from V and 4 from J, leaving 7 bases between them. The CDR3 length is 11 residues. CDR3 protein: CSVVLGTEAFF. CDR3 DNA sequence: TGCAGCGTTGTCTTGGGCACTGAAGCTTTCTTT.

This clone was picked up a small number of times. CDR3 region: CASSTDTDTQYF. CDR3 bases: TGTGCCAGCAGTACTGATACAGATACGCAGTATTTT. The J gene is TRBJ2-3, the V gene TRBV27; D not certain. The CDR3 runs to 12 residues. Germline V gives CDR1 MNHEY, CDR2 SMNVEV (reference sequence). V shed 5 bases and J shed 3 bases, with 6 bases lying between them.

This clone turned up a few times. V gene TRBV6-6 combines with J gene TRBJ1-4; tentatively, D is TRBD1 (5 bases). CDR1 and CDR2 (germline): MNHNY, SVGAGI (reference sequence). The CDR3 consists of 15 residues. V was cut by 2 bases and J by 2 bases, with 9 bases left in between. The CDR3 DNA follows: TGTGCCAGCAGTTACAGCGGGGCGACTAATGAAAAACTGTTTTTT. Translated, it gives CASSYSGATNEKLFF.

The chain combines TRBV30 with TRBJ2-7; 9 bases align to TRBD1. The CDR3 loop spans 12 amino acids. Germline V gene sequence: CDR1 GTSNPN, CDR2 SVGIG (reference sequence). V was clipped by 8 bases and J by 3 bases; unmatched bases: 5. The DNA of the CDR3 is TGTGCCAGCGACAGGGGGGACTACGAGCAGTACTTC. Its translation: CASDRGDYEQYF.

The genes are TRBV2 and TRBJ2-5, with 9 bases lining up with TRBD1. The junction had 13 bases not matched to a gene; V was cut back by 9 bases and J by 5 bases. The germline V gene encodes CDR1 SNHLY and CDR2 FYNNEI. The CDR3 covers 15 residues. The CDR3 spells CASTYRDRVRETQYF. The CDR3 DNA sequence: TGTGCCAGTACGTACCGGGACAGGGTCAGGGAGACCCAGTACTTC. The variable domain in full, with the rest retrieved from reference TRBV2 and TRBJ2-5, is EPEVTQTPSHQVTQMGQEVILRCVPISNHLYFYWYRQILGQKVEFLVSFYNNEISEKSEIFDDQFSVERPDGSNFTLKIRSTKLEDSAMYFCASTYRDRVRETQYFGPGTRLLVL.

CDR3 DNA sequence: TGTGCCTGGATGGGCAGCACCTACGAGCAGTACTTC. It codes for CAWMGSTYEQYF. V and J are TRBV30 and TRBJ2-7; D remains ambiguous. V was pared by 4 bases and J by 2 bases, with 9 bases between. This CDR3 is built from 12 residues. Germline CDR1 is GTSNPN and CDR2 is SVGIG (reference sequence). Complete variable domain (other parts from reference TRBV30 and TRBJ2-7): SQTIHQWPATLVQPVGSPLSLECTVEGTSNPNLYWYRQAAGRGLQLLFYSVGIGQISSEVPQNLSASRPQDRQFILSSKKLLLSDSGFYLCAWMGSTYEQYFGPGTRLTVT.

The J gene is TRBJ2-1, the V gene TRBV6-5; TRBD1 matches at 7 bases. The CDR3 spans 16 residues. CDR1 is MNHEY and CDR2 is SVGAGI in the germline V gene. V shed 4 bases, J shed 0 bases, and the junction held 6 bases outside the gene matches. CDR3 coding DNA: TGTGCCAGCAGTTTTAACAGGGGAAGCTCCTACAATGAGCAGTTCTTC. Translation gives CASSFNRGSSYNEQFF.

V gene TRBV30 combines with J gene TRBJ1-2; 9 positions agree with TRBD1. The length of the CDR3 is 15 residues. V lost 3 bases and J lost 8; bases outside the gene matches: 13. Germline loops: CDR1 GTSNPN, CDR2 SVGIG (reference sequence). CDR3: CAWSEDPGTGRGYTF. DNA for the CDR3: TGTGCCTGGAGCGAGGACCCCGGGACAGGGCGAGGCTACACCTTC.

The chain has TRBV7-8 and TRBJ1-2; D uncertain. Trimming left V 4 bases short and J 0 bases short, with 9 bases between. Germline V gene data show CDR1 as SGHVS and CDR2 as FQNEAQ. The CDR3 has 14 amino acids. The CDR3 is CASSYGRPNYGYTF. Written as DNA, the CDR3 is TGTGCCAGCAGCTACGGACGGCCTAACTATGGCTACACCTTC.

The CDR3 region is CSVWDSLSGGYTF. CDR3 bases: TGCAGCGTTTGGGACAGCCTGAGCGGTGGCTACACCTTC. This rearrangement joins TRBV29-1 to TRBJ1-2; TRBD1 agrees at 7 bases. The germline gives CDR1 SQVTM, CDR2 ANQGSEA. The CDR3 is 13 amino acids. The trim removed 5 bases at V and 7 bases at J, leaving 10 bases unmatched.

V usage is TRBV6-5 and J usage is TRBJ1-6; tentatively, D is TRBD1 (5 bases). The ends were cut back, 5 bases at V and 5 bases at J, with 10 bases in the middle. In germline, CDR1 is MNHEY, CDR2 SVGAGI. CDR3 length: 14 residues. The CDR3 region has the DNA TGTGCCAGCAGTGCCGGGACCAATAATTCACCCCTCCACTTT. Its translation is CASSAGTNNSPLHF.

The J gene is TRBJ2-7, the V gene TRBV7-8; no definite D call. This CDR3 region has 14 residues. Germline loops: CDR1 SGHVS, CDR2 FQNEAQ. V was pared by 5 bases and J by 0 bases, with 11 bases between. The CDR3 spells CASSPLDGSYEQYF. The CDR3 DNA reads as TGTGCCAGCAGCCCCCTCGACGGCTCCTACGAGCAGTACTTC.

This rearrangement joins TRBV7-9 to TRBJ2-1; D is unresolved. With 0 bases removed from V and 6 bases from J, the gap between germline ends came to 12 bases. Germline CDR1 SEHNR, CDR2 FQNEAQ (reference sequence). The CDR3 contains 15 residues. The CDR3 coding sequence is TGTGCCAGCAGCTTAGCCCGGCCTATGGTCAATGAGCAGTTCTTC. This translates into CASSLARPMVNEQFF.

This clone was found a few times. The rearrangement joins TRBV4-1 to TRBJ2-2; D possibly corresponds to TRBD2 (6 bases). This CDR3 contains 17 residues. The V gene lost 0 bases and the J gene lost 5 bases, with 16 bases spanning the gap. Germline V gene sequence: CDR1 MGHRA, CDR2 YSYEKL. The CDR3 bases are TGCGCCAGCAGCCAAGATCCCCCCGCAGGGAGGACCGGGGAGCTGTTTTTT. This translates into CASSQDPPAGRTGELFF.

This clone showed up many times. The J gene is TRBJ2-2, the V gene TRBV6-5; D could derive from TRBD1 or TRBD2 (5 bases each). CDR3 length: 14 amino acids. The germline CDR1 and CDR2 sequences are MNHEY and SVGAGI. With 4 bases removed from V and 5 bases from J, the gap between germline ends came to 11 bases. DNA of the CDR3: TGTGCCAGCAGTTTGGGACCCGATACCGGGGAGCTGTTTTTT. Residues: CASSLGPDTGELFF.

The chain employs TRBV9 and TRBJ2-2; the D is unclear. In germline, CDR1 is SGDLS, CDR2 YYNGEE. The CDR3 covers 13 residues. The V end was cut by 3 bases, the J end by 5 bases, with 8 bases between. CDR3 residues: CASSATATGELFF. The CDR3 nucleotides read TGTGCCAGCAGCGCCACAGCGACCGGGGAGCTGTTTTTT. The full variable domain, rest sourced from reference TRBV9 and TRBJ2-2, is DSGVTQTPKHLITATGQRVTLRCSPRSGDLSVYWYQQSLDQGLQFLIQYYNGEERAKGNILERFSAQQFPDLHSELNLSSLELGDSALYFCASSATATGELFFGEGSRLTVL.

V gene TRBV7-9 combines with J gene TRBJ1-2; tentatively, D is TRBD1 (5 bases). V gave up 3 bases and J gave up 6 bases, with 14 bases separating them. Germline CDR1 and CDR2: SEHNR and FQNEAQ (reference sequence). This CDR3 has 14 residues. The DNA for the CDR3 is TGTGCCAGCAGCTTGGGGACCTCGCTTCATGGCTACACCTTC. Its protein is CASSLGTSLHGYTF.

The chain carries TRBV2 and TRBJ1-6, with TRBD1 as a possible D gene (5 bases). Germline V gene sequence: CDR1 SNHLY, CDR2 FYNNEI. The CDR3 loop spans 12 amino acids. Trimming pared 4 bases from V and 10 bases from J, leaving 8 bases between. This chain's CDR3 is CASSGGESPLHF. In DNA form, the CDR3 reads TGTGCCAGCAGTGGGGGGGAGTCACCCCTCCACTTT. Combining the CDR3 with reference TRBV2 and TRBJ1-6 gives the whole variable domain EPEVTQTPSHQVTQMGQEVILRCVPISNHLYFYWYRQILGQKVEFLVSFYNNEISEKSEIFDDQFSVERPDGSNFTLKIRSTKLEDSAMYFCASSGGESPLHFGNGTRLTVT.